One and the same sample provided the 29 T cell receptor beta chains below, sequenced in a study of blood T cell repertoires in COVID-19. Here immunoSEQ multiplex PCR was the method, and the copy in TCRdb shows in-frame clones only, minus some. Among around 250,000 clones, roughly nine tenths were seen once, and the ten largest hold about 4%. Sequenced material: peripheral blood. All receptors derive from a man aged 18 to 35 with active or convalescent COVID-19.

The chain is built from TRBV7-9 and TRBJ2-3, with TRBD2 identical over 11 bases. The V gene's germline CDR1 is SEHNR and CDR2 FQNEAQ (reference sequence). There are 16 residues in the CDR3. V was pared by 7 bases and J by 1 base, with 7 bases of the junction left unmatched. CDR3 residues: CASTFKTSGGTDTQYF. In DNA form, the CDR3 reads TGTGCCAGCACCTTCAAGACTAGCGGGGGCACAGATACGCAGTATTTT.

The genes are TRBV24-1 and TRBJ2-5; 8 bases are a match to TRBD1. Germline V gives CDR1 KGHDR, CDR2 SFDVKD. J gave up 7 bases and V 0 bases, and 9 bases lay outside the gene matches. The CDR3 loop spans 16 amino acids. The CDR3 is CATSDLGTGPSGTQYF. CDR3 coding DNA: TGTGCCACCAGTGATTTGGGGACAGGACCTTCTGGGACCCAGTACTTC.

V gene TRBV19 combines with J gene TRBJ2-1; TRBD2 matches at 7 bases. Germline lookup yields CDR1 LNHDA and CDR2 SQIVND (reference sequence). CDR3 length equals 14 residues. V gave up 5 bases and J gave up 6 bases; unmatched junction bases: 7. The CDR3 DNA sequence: TGTGCCAGTAGTTGGGGGGGAGGGGTCAATGAGCAGTTCTTC. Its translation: CASSWGGGVNEQFF. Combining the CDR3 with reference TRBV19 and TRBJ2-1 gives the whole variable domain DGGITQSPKYLFRKEGQNVTLSCEQNLNHDAMYWYRQDPGQGLRLIYYSQIVNDFQKGDIAEGYSVSREKKESFPLTVTSAQKNPTAFYLCASSWGGGVNEQFFGPGTRLTVL.

The CDR3 loop reads CASWGTNYGYTF. DNA for the CDR3: TGTGCCAGCTGGGGGACAAACTATGGCTACACCTTC. The gene calls are TRBV28 and TRBJ1-2; D possibly corresponds to TRBD1 (6 bases). The CDR3 runs 12 residues. Trimming removed 8 bases from V and 2 bases from J, with 9 bases in between. Germline V gives CDR1 MDHEN, CDR2 SYDVKM.

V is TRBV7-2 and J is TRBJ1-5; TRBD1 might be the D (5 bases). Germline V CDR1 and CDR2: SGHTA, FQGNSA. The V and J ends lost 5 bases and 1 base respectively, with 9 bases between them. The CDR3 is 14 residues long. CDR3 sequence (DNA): TGTGCCAGCAGCGGCAGACAGAGCAATCAGCCCCAGCATTTT. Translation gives CASSGRQSNQPQHF. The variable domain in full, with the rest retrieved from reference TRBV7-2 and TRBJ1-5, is GAGVSQSPSNKVTEKGKDVELRCDPISGHTALYWYRQSLGQGLEFLIYFQGNSAPDKSGLPSDRFSAERTGGSVSTLTIQRTQQEDSAVYLCASSGRQSNQPQHFGDGTRLSIL.

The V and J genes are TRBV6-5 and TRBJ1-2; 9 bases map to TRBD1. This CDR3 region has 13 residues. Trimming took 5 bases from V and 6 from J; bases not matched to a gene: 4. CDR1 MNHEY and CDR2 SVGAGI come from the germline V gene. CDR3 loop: CASSLDRGNGYTF. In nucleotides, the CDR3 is TGTGCCAGCAGTCTCGACAGGGGGAATGGCTACACCTTC.

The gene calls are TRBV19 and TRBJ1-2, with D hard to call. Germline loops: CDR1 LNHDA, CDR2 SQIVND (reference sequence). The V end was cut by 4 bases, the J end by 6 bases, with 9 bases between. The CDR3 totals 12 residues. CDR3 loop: CASSNTSDGYTF. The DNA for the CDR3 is TGTGCCAGTAGTAATACGTCGGATGGCTACACCTTC.

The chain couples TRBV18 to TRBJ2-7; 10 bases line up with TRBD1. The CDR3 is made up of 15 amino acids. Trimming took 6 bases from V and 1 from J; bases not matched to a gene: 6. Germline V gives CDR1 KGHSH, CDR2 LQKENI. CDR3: CASSPGQGGSYEQYF. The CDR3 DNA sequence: TGTGCCAGCTCCCCCGGACAGGGGGGATCCTACGAGCAGTACTTC.

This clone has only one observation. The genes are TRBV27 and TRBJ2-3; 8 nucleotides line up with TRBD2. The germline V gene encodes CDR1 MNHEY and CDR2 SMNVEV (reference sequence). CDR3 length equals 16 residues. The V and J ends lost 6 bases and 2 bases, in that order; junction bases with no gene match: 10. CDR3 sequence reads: CASSSGAGGHTDTQYF. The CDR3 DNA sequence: TGTGCCAGCAGCTCAGGGGCGGGGGGCCACACAGATACGCAGTATTTT.

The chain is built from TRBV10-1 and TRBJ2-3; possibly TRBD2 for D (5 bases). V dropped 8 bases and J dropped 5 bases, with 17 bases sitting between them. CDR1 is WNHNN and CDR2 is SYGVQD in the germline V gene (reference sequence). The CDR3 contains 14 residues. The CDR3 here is CASSFRGSGDTQYF. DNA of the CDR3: TGCGCCAGCTCCTTTAGAGGGTCCGGAGATACGCAGTATTTT.

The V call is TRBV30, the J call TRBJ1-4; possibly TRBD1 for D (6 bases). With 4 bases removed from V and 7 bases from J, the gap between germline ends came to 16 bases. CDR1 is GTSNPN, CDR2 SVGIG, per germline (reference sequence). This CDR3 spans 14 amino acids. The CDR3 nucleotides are TGTGCCTGGACCCACACAGGGAGGGGTGAAAAACTGTTTTTT. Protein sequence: CAWTHTGRGEKLFF.

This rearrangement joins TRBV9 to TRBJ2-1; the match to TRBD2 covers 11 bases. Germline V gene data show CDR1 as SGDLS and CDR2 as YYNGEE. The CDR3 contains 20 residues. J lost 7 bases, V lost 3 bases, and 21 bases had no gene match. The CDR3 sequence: CASSARGSTSGSVYWNEQFF. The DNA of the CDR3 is TGTGCCAGCAGCGCGAGGGGGTCCACTAGCGGGAGTGTGTATTGGAATGAGCAGTTCTTC.

As DNA, the CDR3 is TGTGCCAGCAGTTCTGGGGGCCTTGCCTCCTACGAGCAGTACTTC. This sequence encodes CASSSGGLASYEQYF. This sequence joins TRBV5-4 and TRBJ2-7, with D possibly being TRBD1 (6 bases). Looked up from germline, CDR1 is SGHNT and CDR2 is YYREEE (reference sequence). This CDR3 spans 15 amino acids. The V end lost 5 bases, the J end lost 0 bases, and 15 bases lay between the germline ends.

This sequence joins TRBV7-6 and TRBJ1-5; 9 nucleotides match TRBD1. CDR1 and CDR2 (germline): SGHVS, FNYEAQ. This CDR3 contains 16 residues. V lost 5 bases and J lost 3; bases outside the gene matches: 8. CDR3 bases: TGTGCCAGCAGCCCCGAGGGACAGGGAAACAATCAGCCCCAGCATTTT. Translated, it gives CASSPEGQGNNQPQHF.

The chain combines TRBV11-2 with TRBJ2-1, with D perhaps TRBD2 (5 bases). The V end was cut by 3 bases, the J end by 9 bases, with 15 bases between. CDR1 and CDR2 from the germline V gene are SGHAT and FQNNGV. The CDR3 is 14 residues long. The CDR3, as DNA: TGTGCCAGCAGCTTCGCATCAGTGAGGGCTGAGCAGTTCTTC. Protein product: CASSFASVRAEQFF.

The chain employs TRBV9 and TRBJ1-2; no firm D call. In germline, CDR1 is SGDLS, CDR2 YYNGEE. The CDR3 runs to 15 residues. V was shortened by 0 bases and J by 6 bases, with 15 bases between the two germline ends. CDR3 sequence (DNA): TGTGCCAGCAGCGTAGCCGCACAGCCGTCAAATGGCTACACCTTC. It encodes CASSVAAQPSNGYTF.

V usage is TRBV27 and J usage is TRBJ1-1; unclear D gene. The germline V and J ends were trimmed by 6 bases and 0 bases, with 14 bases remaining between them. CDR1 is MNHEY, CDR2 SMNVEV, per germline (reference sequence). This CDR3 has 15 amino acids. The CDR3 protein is CASSVSHQMNTEAFF. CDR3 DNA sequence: TGTGCCAGCAGCGTCAGTCATCAAATGAACACTGAAGCTTTCTTT.

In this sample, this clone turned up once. DNA for the CDR3: TGTGCCATCAGTCCCGGGACAGAGATTAGCACAGATACGCAGTATTTT. Translating it yields CAISPGTEISTDTQYF. The rearrangement uses TRBV10-3 and TRBJ2-3; 7 bases align to TRBD1. The CDR3 has 16 amino acids. Germline values: CDR1 ENHRY, CDR2 SYGVKD. Trimming at V came to 5 bases and at J to 0 bases, leaving 8 bases not matched to a gene.

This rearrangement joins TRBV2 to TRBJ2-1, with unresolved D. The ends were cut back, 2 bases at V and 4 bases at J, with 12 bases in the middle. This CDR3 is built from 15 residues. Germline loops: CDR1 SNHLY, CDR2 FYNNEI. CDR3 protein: CASSEFLSPYNEQFF. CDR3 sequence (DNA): TGTGCCAGCAGTGAATTTCTATCCCCTTACAATGAGCAGTTCTTC.

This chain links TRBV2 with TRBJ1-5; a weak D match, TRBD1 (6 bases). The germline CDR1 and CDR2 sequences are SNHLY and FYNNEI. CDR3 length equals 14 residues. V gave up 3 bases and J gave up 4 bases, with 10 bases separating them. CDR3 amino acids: CASSEQGRNQPQHF. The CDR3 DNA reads TGTGCCAGCAGTGAGCAGGGGCGGAATCAGCCCCAGCATTTT.

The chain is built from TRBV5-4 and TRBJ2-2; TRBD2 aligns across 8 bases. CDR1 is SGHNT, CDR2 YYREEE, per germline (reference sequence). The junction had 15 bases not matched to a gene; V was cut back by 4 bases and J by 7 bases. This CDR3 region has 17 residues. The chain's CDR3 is CASSVPRIGTSGGELFF. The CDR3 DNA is TGTGCCAGCAGCGTACCGAGAATTGGGACTAGTGGCGGGGAGCTGTTTTTT.

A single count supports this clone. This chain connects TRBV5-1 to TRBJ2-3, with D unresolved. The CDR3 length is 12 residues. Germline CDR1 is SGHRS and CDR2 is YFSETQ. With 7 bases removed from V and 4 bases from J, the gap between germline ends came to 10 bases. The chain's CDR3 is CASSLEPDTQYF. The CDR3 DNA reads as TGCGCCAGCTCCTTAGAACCAGATACGCAGTATTTT.

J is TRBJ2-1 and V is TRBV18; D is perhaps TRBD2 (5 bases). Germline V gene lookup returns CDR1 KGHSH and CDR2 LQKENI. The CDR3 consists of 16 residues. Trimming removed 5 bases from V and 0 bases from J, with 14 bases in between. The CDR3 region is CASSKMGRRSYNEQFF. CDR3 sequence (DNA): TGTGCCAGCTCAAAGATGGGGAGACGCTCCTACAATGAGCAGTTCTTC.

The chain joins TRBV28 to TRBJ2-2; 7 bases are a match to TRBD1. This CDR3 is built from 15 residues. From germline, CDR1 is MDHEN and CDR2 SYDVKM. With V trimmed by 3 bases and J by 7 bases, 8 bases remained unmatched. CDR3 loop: CASSFTSGQRGELFF. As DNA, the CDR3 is TGTGCCAGCAGTTTTACTTCGGGACAGCGCGGGGAGCTGTTTTTT.

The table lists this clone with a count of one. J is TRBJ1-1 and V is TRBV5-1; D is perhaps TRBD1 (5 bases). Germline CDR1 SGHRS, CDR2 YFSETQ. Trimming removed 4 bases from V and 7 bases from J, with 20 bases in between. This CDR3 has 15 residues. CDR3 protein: CASSRNTQVQDEAFF. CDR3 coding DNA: TGCGCCAGCAGCCGGAACACACAGGTTCAGGATGAAGCTTTCTTT.

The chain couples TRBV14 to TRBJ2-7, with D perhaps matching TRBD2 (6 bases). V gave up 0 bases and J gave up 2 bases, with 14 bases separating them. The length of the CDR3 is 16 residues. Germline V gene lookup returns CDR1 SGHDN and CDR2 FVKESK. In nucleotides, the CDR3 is TGTGCCAGCAGCCAAGATAATCTAGCGCTAACCTACGAGCAGTACTTC. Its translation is CASSQDNLALTYEQYF.

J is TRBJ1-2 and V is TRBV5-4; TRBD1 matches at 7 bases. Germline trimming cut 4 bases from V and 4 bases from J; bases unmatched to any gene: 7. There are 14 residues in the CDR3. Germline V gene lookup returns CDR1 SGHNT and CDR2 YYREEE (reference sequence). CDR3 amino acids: CASSRRDRSYGYTF. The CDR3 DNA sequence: TGTGCCAGCAGCCGCCGGGACAGAAGCTATGGCTACACCTTC.

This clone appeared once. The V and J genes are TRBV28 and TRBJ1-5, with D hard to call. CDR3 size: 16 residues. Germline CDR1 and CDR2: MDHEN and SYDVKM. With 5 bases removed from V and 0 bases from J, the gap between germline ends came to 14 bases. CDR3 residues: CASSDPLDYSNQPQHF. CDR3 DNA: TGTGCCAGCAGTGACCCCCTAGACTATAGCAATCAGCCCCAGCATTTT. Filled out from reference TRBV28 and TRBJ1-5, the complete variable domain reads DVKVTQSSRYLVKRTGEKVFLECVQDMDHENMFWYRQDPGLGLRLIYFSYDVKMKEKGDIPEGYSVSREKKERFSLILESASTNQTSMYLCASSDPLDYSNQPQHFGDGTRLSIL.

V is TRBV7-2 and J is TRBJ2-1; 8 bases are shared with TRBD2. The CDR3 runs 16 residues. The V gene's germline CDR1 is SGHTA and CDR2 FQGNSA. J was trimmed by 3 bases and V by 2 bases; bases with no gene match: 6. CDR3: CASSLRGSGIYNEQFF. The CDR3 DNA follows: TGTGCCAGCAGCTTAAGAGGTAGCGGGATCTACAATGAGCAGTTCTTC.